This is a list of T cell receptor beta chains from one sample in a study of Tregs in tolerant kidney transplant recipients. Measured with immunoSEQ multiplex PCR; TCRdb has only the in-frame clones, and not every one. The sample has 75,000 to 100,000 clones, 93% seen once. This specimen consisted of CD4+ T cells from blood (PBMCs), obtained 12 months after the transplant. Every receptor here comes from a human patient who received a combined kidney and bone marrow transplant. Some of these T cells may belong to the graft donor. Both conserved end residues are part of each CDR3. The D gene is left open where the match is weak. Size is stated for part of the rows, as once, few or many counts, or as a class when the clone is expanded.

J: TRBJ1-1
size: few
D: -
V: TRBV19
DNA: TGTGCCAGTAGAAACACAGGTTTTCTAGGTGGGACTGAAGCTTTCTTT
CDR3: CASRNTGFLGGTEAFF

J: TRBJ2-7
size: -
D: TRBD2
V: TRBV7-2
DNA: TGTGCCAGCAGCCGTACTAGCGGGAGTCGCGAGCAGTACTTC
CDR3: CASSRTSGSREQYF

J: TRBJ2-1
size: -
D: TRBD1
V: TRBV4-1
DNA: TGCGCCAGCAGGGTCCCCGGGACAGGGGCTTCCAATGAGCAGTTCTTC
CDR3: CASRVPGTGASNEQFF

J: TRBJ2-1
size: -
D: -
V: TRBV29-1
DNA: TGCAGCGTTGTACAGGCGTCCAATGAGCAGTTCTTC
CDR3: CSVVQASNEQFF

J: TRBJ1-2
size: -
D: TRBD1
V: TRBV25-1
DNA: TGTGCCCGCACAGGGGCGGGTGGCTACACCTTC
CDR3: CARTGAGGYTF

J: TRBJ2-3
size: -
D: TRBD1
V: TRBV18
DNA: TGTGCCAGCTCCACGGGACAGGGGGCAGATACGCAGTATTTT
CDR3: CASSTGQGADTQYF

J: TRBJ2-7
size: once
D: -
V: TRBV19
DNA: TGTGCCAGTAGTATCGGGACATCGGGACAAACCAAGCAGTACTTC
CDR3: CASSIGTSGQTKQYF

J: TRBJ2-7
size: -
D: -
V: TRBV27
DNA: TGTGCCAGCAGTTTGACTTACGAGCAGTACTTC
CDR3: CASSLTYEQYF

J: TRBJ2-1
size: -
D: -
V: TRBV5-6
DNA: TGTGCCAGCAGTTTTGGGGGGGCCTCCTACAATGAGCAGTTCTTC
CDR3: CASSFGGASYNEQFF

J: TRBJ2-7
size: -
D: -
V: TRBV5-1
DNA: TGCGCCAGCAGCGTAACAGGGAACCACGAGCAGTACTTC
CDR3: CASSVTGNHEQYF

J: TRBJ1-1
size: -
D: -
V: TRBV6-6
DNA: TGTGCCAGCAGTCCTCCCCTCCCGAGCCTAGAAGCTTTCTTT
CDR3: CASSPPLPSLEAFF

J: TRBJ2-7
size: -
D: -
V: TRBV10-3
DNA: TGTGCCATCAGTGAGTCAAAACAGAGCTCCTACGAGCAGTACTTC
CDR3: CAISESKQSSYEQYF

J: TRBJ2-3
size: -
D: -
V: TRBV7-6
DNA: TGTGCCAGCAGCTTAGAGGTGGCGACTGTGGCAGATACGCAGTATTTT
CDR3: CASSLEVATVADTQYF

J: TRBJ2-5
size: -
D: TRBD1
V: TRBV25-1
DNA: TGTGCCAGCCAAACTTTCCCGGGACAGGGCTACCAAGAGACCCAGTACTTC
CDR3: CASQTFPGQGYQETQYF

J: TRBJ2-7
size: -
D: -
V: TRBV28
DNA: TGTGCCAGCAGGGATTCCGGGACAAGGGAGCAGTACTTC
CDR3: CASRDSGTREQYF

J: TRBJ1-1
size: once
D: -
V: TRBV7-9
DNA: TGTGCCAGCAGCTTAGTCTACAGGAGGAACACTGAAGCTTTCTTT
CDR3: CASSLVYRRNTEAFF

J: TRBJ2-1
size: -
D: TRBD1
V: TRBV27
DNA: TGTGCCACCAGAGGGACAGGGGATTACAATGAGCAGTTCTTC
CDR3: CATRGTGDYNEQFF

J: TRBJ2-1
size: -
D: TRBD1
V: TRBV7-9
DNA: TGTGCCAGCAGCTTAGGACAGGGCTCCTACAATGAGCAGTTCTTC
CDR3: CASSLGQGSYNEQFF

J: TRBJ2-7
size: -
D: -
V: TRBV21-1
DNA: TGTGCCAGCAGCAAAATCGGTAACGGAGTCTACGAGCAGTACTTC
CDR3: CASSKIGNGVYEQYF

J: TRBJ2-2
size: -
D: TRBD1
V: TRBV9
DNA: TGTGCCAGCAGCCTAGGGGGGGGACAGGGGTTAGTATTGAACACCGGGGAGCTGTTTTTT
CDR3: CASSLGGGQGLVLNTGELFF

J: TRBJ2-7
size: once
D: TRBD1
V: TRBV5-1
DNA: TGCGCCAGCAGATTGGTGACAGGGCCCCGCCTAGCACTCTACGAGCAGTACTTC
CDR3: CASRLVTGPRLALYEQYF

J: TRBJ2-7
size: -
D: -
V: TRBV21-1
DNA: TGTGCCAGCAGCTCACGACAGGGGGCGTTGTTTGAGCAGTACTTC
CDR3: CASSSRQGALFEQYF

J: TRBJ1-1
size: -
D: -
V: TRBV7-8
DNA: TGTGCCAGCAGCACGACAGGAGCCGACACTGAAGCTTTCTTT
CDR3: CASSTTGADTEAFF

J: TRBJ2-7
size: -
D: TRBD2
V: TRBV6-1
DNA: TGTGCCAGCAGTGAAATAATGGGGAACCTAGCGGTTTCCTACGAGCAGTACTTC
CDR3: CASSEIMGNLAVSYEQYF

J: TRBJ1-1
size: -
D: -
V: TRBV5-4
DNA: TGTGCCAGCGAGGTTCGGCGAATGGGTATTTATGGGAACACTGAAGCTTTCTTT
CDR3: CASEVRRMGIYGNTEAFF

J: TRBJ1-1
size: -
D: TRBD1
V: TRBV2
DNA: TGTGCCAGCACTGCACAGGGGGCGACCCCTGAAGCTTTCTTT
CDR3: CASTAQGATPEAFF

J: TRBJ1-5
size: -
D: -
V: TRBV9
DNA: TGTGCCAGCAGCGTAGCCGGGTCCAGCAATCAGCCCCAGCATTTT
CDR3: CASSVAGSSNQPQHF

J: TRBJ2-3
size: -
D: -
V: TRBV28
DNA: TGTGCCAGCAGTTTAAGGGGAGGAACAGATACGCAGTATTTT
CDR3: CASSLRGGTDTQYF

J: TRBJ2-3
size: -
D: TRBD1
V: TRBV5-1
DNA: TGCGCCAGCAGCTTAAGGGGGACAGGATACACAGATACGCAGTATTTT
CDR3: CASSLRGTGYTDTQYF

J: TRBJ2-4
size: -
D: -
V: TRBV11-1
DNA: TGTGCCAGCAGCTTAGTGTCCGGGACAACTAAGGGAAACATTCAGTACTTC
CDR3: CASSLVSGTTKGNIQYF

J: TRBJ2-3
size: -
D: -
V: TRBV7-2
DNA: TGTGCCAGCACCCGGGGATTCGGGGTGAATACGCAGTATTTT
CDR3: CASTRGFGVNTQYF

J: TRBJ2-7
size: -
D: -
V: TRBV5-8
DNA: TGTGCCAGCAGCCGGGGGGCAAAAACCTACGAGCAGTACTTC
CDR3: CASSRGAKTYEQYF

J: TRBJ2-1
size: -
D: TRBD2
V: TRBV4-2
DNA: TGTGCCAGCAGCCAAGAACCTAGCGGGAGTGGCCATGAGCAGTTCTTC
CDR3: CASSQEPSGSGHEQFF

J: TRBJ2-7
size: -
D: TRBD2
V: TRBV11-2
DNA: TGTGCCAGCAGCCACGGGAGGAGGGGAATCGAGCAGTACTTC
CDR3: CASSHGRRGIEQYF

J: TRBJ2-5
size: -
D: -
V: TRBV4-3
DNA: TGCGCCAGCAGCCAAGTATTAAGGGGTAGGGAGACCCAGTACTTC
CDR3: CASSQVLRGRETQYF

J: TRBJ2-1
size: -
D: -
V: TRBV19
DNA: TGTGCCAGTAGATCGACAGGAGCAAGCTCCTACAATGAGCAGTTCTTC
CDR3: CASRSTGASSYNEQFF

J: TRBJ2-7
size: few
D: -
V: TRBV21-1
DNA: TGTGCCAGCAGCAAAGACAGGATCTACGAGCAGTACTTC
CDR3: CASSKDRIYEQYF

J: TRBJ2-3
size: -
D: TRBD1
V: TRBV5-1
DNA: TGCGCCAGCAGCCCCAGGACAGGGGGATTAGATACGCAGTATTTT
CDR3: CASSPRTGGLDTQYF

J: TRBJ2-3
size: -
D: -
V: TRBV6-1
DNA: TGTGCCAGCAGTGCTGCCGGGGCAGATACGCAGTATTTT
CDR3: CASSAAGADTQYF

J: TRBJ2-2
size: -
D: -
V: TRBV4-3
DNA: TGCGCCAGCAGCCAACCCATCGGCAGGGCGGTGGAGCTGTTTTTT
CDR3: CASSQPIGRAVELFF

J: TRBJ2-5
size: -
D: TRBD2
V: TRBV19
DNA: TGTGCCAGTAGTATTTCCCCTCTAGCGGGAGCCCCGGCCCAGTACTTC
CDR3: CASSISPLAGAPAQYF

J: TRBJ2-1
size: -
D: TRBD2
V: TRBV7-9
DNA: TGTGCCAGCAGCTTGGGGCTAGCGGGGGTATACAATGAGCAGTTCTTC
CDR3: CASSLGLAGVYNEQFF

J: TRBJ2-5
size: -
D: TRBD1
V: TRBV5-1
DNA: TGCGCCAGCAGCTTGGGGGACAGGGGGCCAGGGGAGACCCAGTACTTC
CDR3: CASSLGDRGPGETQYF

J: TRBJ2-5
size: -
D: TRBD2
V: TRBV7-3
DNA: TGTGCCAGCAGCTTAACGGGGGGGGAGACCCAGTACTTC
CDR3: CASSLTGGETQYF

J: TRBJ2-3
size: few
D: TRBD1
V: TRBV2
DNA: TGTGCCAGCGGGACAGTGGGAGATACGCAGTATTTT
CDR3: CASGTVGDTQYF